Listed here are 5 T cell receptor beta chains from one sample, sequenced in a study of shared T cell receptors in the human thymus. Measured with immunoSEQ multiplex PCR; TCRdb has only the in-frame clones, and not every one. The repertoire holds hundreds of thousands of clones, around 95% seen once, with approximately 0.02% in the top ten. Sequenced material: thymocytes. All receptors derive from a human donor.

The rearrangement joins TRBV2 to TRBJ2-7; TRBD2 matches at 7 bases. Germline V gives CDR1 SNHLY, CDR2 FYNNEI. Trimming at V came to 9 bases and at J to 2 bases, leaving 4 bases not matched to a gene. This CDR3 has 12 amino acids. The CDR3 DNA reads TGTGCCAGGGCTAGCGGAACCTACGAGCAGTACTTC. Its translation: CARASGTYEQYF. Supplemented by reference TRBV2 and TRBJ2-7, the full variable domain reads EPEVTQTPSHQVTQMGQEVILRCVPISNHLYFYWYRQILGQKVEFLVSFYNNEISEKSEIFDDQFSVERPDGSNFTLKIRSTKLEDSAMYFCARASGTYEQYFGPGTRLTVT.

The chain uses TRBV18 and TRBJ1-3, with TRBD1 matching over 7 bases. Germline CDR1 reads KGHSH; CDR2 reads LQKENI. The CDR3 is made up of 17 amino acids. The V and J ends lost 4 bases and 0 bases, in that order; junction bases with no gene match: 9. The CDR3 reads CASSHRDRRFSGNTIYF. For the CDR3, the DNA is TGTGCCAGCTCACACCGGGACAGACGGTTCTCTGGAAACACCATATATTTT.

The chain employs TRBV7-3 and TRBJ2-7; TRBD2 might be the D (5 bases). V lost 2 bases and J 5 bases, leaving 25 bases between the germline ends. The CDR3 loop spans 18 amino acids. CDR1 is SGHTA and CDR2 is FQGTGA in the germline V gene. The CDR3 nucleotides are TGTGCCAGCAGCTTATATCCCGCGTCGGCCAGAAACGGGAACGAGCAGTACTTC. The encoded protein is CASSLYPASARNGNEQYF.

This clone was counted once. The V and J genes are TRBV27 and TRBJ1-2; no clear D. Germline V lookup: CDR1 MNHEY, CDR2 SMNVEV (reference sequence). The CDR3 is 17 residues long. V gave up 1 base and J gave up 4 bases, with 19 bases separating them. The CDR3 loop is CASSLLSPTRGFYGYTF. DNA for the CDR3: TGTGCCAGCAGTTTATTATCCCCCACGCGAGGATTCTATGGCTACACCTTC.

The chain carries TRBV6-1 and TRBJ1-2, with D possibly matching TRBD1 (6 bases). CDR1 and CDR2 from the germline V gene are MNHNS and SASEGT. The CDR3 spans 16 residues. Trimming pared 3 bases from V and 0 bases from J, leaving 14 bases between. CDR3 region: CASSDLGQRPNYGYTF. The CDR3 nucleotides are TGTGCCAGCAGTGACCTCGGACAGAGACCTAACTATGGCTACACCTTC.